Listed here are 20 T cell receptor beta chains from one sample, sequenced in a study of control samples from healthy donors and cancer patients. Produced via immunoSEQ multiplex PCR; TCRdb's table is partial and in-frame only. Of some 150,000 clones listed, under 95% are singletons. The sequencing input was blood. The receptors originated from a man aged 18 to 29 in good health.

V is TRBV5-1 and J is TRBJ1-5, with D perhaps matching TRBD1 (5 bases). CDR3 length: 14 amino acids. Germline V gene data show CDR1 as SGHRS and CDR2 as YFSETQ. The V end lost 2 bases, the J end lost 0 bases, and 6 bases lay between the germline ends. The CDR3 sequence: CASSLGTSNQPQHF. CDR3 coding DNA: TGCGCCAGCAGCTTAGGGACTAGCAATCAGCCCCAGCATTTT.

The gene calls are TRBV4-1 and TRBJ1-4; perhaps TRBD1 as D (6 bases). The CDR3 is 18 amino acids. V gave up 0 bases and J gave up 2 bases, with 16 bases separating them. CDR1 and CDR2 (germline): MGHRA, YSYEKL. CDR3 in DNA: TGCGCCAGCAGCCAAGATAACACAGGGAGGGTGACTAATGAAAAACTGTTTTTT. Its translation is CASSQDNTGRVTNEKLFF.

V usage is TRBV12-3 or TRBV12-4 and J usage is TRBJ2-5; D unclear. The V and J ends lost 3 bases and 6 bases respectively, with 5 bases between them. The CDR3 covers 11 residues. The CDR3 protein is CASSFRQTQYF. CDR3 nucleotide sequence: TGTGCCAGCAGTTTCAGGCAGACCCAGTACTTC.

The genes are TRBV7-2 and TRBJ2-5; D remains unclear. This CDR3 has 12 amino acids. Germline V gene sequence: CDR1 SGHTA, CDR2 FQGNSA. V shed 3 bases and J shed 4 bases, with 6 bases lying between them. The CDR3 protein is CASSFDRETQYF. CDR3 coding DNA: TGTGCCAGCAGCTTTGATCGAGAGACCCAGTACTTC.

J is TRBJ2-7 and V is TRBV13; TRBD1 or TRBD2 may be the D gene (5 bases each). Germline-derived CDR1 and CDR2 are PRHDT and FYEKMQ (reference sequence). The V end was cut by 5 bases, the J end by 6 bases, with 23 bases between. The CDR3 is 16 residues long. The CDR3 sequence: CASSGAGGTLTPEQYF. CDR3 nucleotide sequence: TGTGCCAGCAGCGGCGCGGGTGGGACCCTAACCCCCGAGCAGTACTTC.

This clone came up a few times. This rearrangement joins TRBV6-5 to TRBJ1-6; perhaps TRBD1 as D (5 bases). Germline CDR1 reads MNHEY; CDR2 reads SVGAGI. This CDR3 has 14 amino acids. Trimming took off 6 bases at V and 7 bases at J, with 13 bases between the two ends. In DNA form, the CDR3 reads TGTGCCAGCAGAAAGGGGCTGGTCAATTCACCCCTCCACTTT. This translates into CASRKGLVNSPLHF.

J is TRBJ2-7 and V is TRBV28, with TRBD1 identical over 8 bases. Looked up from germline, CDR1 is MDHEN and CDR2 is SYDVKM. CDR3 size: 15 residues. V was pared by 1 base and J by 5 bases, with 7 bases of the junction left unmatched. The CDR3, as DNA: TGTGCCAGCAGTTTATTTACGCCAGGGGGCCACGAGCAGTACTTC. Its translation is CASSLFTPGGHEQYF. The whole variable domain, remainder taken from reference TRBV28 and TRBJ2-7, is DVKVTQSSRYLVKRTGEKVFLECVQDMDHENMFWYRQDPGLGLRLIYFSYDVKMKEKGDIPEGYSVSREKKERFSLILESASTNQTSMYLCASSLFTPGGHEQYFGPGTRLTVT.

The chain couples TRBV7-6 to TRBJ1-1, with 7 bases identical to TRBD1. The length of the CDR3 is 16 residues. Germline trimming cut 5 bases from V and 0 bases from J; bases unmatched to any gene: 9. Germline loops: CDR1 SGHVS, CDR2 FNYEAQ. The CDR3 sequence is CASSHGQDLMNTEAFF. CDR3 DNA sequence: TGTGCCAGCAGCCACGGACAGGACCTCATGAACACTGAAGCTTTCTTT. Full variable domain (remainder filled in from reference TRBV7-6 and TRBJ1-1): GAGVSQSPRYKVTKRGQDVALRCDPISGHVSLYWYRQALGQGPEFLTYFNYEAQQDKSGLPNDRFSAERPEGSISTLTIQRTEQRDSAMYRCASSHGQDLMNTEAFFGQGTRLTVV.

DNA for the CDR3: TGTGCCAGCAGTTATGGCTTTAACAGGGGGTCCTACGAGCAGTACTTC. It is translated as CASSYGFNRGSYEQYF. This chain links TRBV6-5 with TRBJ2-7; 8 positions agree with TRBD1. In germline, CDR1 is MNHEY, CDR2 SVGAGI. CDR3 size: 16 residues. Trimming cost V 3 bases and J 1 base; bases outside gene matches: 8.

In this sample, this clone turned up a few times. The chain has TRBV6-4 and TRBJ2-3; unclear D gene. CDR3 size: 13 residues. V lost 4 bases, J lost 2 bases, and 7 bases lay in between. Germline CDR1 is MRHNA and CDR2 is SNTAGT. DNA of the CDR3: TGTGCCAGCAGTGTCGGCCTCACAGATACGCAGTATTTT. This sequence encodes CASSVGLTDTQYF.

The rearrangement uses TRBV7-9 and TRBJ2-5; D perhaps matches TRBD1 (6 bases). Germline V gene data show CDR1 as SEHNR and CDR2 as FQNEAQ (reference sequence). V lost 5 bases and J lost 1, with 11 bases in between. This CDR3 has 14 residues. The CDR3 DNA is TGTGCCAGCAGCCTGACAGGCTTCCAAGAGACCCAGTACTTC. This translates into CASSLTGFQETQYF.

This chain links TRBV7-3 with TRBJ2-5; 7 positions agree with TRBD1. CDR1 is SGHTA and CDR2 is FQGTGA in the germline V gene. This CDR3 is built from 15 residues. V gave up 5 bases and J gave up 5 bases; unmatched junction bases: 11. The CDR3 bases are TGTGCCAGCAGCCCCACGGACAGGCTGGGGGAGACCCAGTACTTC. The encoded protein is CASSPTDRLGETQYF.

The chain carries TRBV6-5 and TRBJ2-7; D possibly uses TRBD1 or TRBD2 (6 bases each). V dropped 6 bases and J dropped 2 bases, with 17 bases sitting between them. The CDR3 consists of 15 residues. Germline V gene lookup returns CDR1 MNHEY and CDR2 SVGAGI. CDR3 region: CASSGGTFPTYEQYF. The DNA for the CDR3 is TGTGCCAGCAGCGGCGGGACATTCCCTACCTACGAGCAGTACTTC.

This clone was picked up a small number of times. The same CDR3 can be traced to other DNA sequences in this sample. This sequence joins TRBV7-9 and TRBJ2-7; D gene uncertain. The germline gives CDR1 SEHNR, CDR2 FQNEAQ (reference sequence). The CDR3 is 12 residues long. The V end lost 3 bases, the J end lost 1 base, and 4 bases lay between the germline ends. The CDR3 sequence: CASSFGSYEQYF. The CDR3 DNA sequence: TGTGCCAGCAGCTTCGGATCCTACGAGCAGTACTTC.

This sequence joins TRBV5-8 and TRBJ1-4; D is unclear. Germline V gene data show CDR1 as SGHTS and CDR2 as YDEGEE. Trimming took 5 bases from V and 0 from J, leaving 8 bases between them. The CDR3 consists of 14 residues. The CDR3 coding sequence is TGTGCCAGCAGTCCAGTTGCAACTAATGAAAAACTGTTTTTT. This sequence encodes CASSPVATNEKLFF.

J is TRBJ1-1 and V is TRBV11-2, with 7 nucleotides matching TRBD1. V shed 5 bases, J shed 0 bases, and the junction held 12 bases outside the gene matches. CDR1 and CDR2 (germline): SGHAT, FQNNGV. The CDR3 has 17 amino acids. The CDR3 is CASSARTGTKMNTEAFF. The CDR3 DNA reads TGTGCCAGCAGCGCCCGGACAGGAACCAAAATGAACACTGAAGCTTTCTTT.

The J gene is TRBJ2-7, the V gene TRBV7-2; 7 nucleotides line up with TRBD1. V was pared by 5 bases and J by 4 bases, with 8 bases of the junction left unmatched. This CDR3 contains 14 residues. Germline V CDR1 and CDR2: SGHTA, FQGNSA. CDR3 sequence (DNA): TGTGCCAGCAGCGGTACAGGGGTGAAGTACGAGCAGTACTTC. This translates into CASSGTGVKYEQYF.

As to this clone: One end of the junction is discordant with germline, which a read error may explain. The rearrangement joins TRBV10-1 to TRBJ2-7; D gene uncertain. Germline V lookup: CDR1 WNHNN, CDR2 SYGVQD (reference sequence). The CDR3 extends over 13 amino acids. The CDR3 spells CASSESDQGAKIF. The CDR3 DNA is TGCGCCAGCAGTGAGTCGGACCAAGGAGCTAAAATTTTC.

V is TRBV7-2 and J is TRBJ2-7; 11 bases are shared with TRBD2. CDR3 length equals 15 residues. Unmatched junction bases numbered 6, after V lost 5 bases and J lost 3 bases. Germline assignment: CDR1 SGHTA and CDR2 FQGNSA. CDR3 nucleotides: TGTGCCAGCAGCCCCAGACTAGCGGGGAGCTACGAGCAGTACTTC. It translates to CASSPRLAGSYEQYF.

This rearrangement joins TRBV27 to TRBJ1-6, with 7 bases fitting TRBD1. V lost 9 bases, J lost 7 bases, and 6 bases stayed unmatched. Per germline, CDR1 MNHEY and CDR2 SMNVEV (reference sequence). The CDR3 totals 13 residues. The CDR3 reads CASCSQGNSPLHF. The CDR3 DNA reads as TGTGCCAGTTGTTCACAGGGGAATTCACCCCTCCACTTT.